These 17 T cell receptor beta chains were all obtained from the same sample, sequenced in a study of early T cells in non-severe SARS-CoV-2 infection. TCRdb fed the 5' RACE reads into MiXCR, producing one record per CDR3 protein. Of about 88,000 distinct CDR3 sequences listed, more than 12% are singletons. Sequenced: whole blood. These receptor sequences come from an adult who was a healthcare worker with PCR-confirmed SARS-CoV-2 infection or an uninfected control (not recorded which).

V gene TRBV28 combines with J gene TRBJ1-4, with a weak D call TRBD1 (5 bases). This CDR3 comprises 12 residues. Trimming cost V 4 bases and J 6 bases, with 6 bases left between them. The germline CDR1 and CDR2 sequences are MDHEN and SYDVKM. CDR3 in DNA: TGTGCCAGCAGTTCGACAGATGAAAAACTGTTTTTT. As protein: CASSSTDEKLFF.

This sequence joins TRBV4-3 and TRBJ1-3; D remains unclear. Germline-derived CDR1 and CDR2 are LGHNA and YSLEER. V lost 1 base and J lost 0, with 4 bases in between. This CDR3 region has 14 residues. The CDR3 is CASSQVASGNTIYF. CDR3 coding DNA: TGCGCCAGCAGCCAAGTGGCCTCTGGAAACACCATATATTTT.

The rearrangement links TRBV20-1 to TRBJ2-7; D unresolved. CDR1 and CDR2 (germline): DFQATT, SNEGSKA (reference sequence). V gave up 2 bases and J gave up 3 bases, with 14 bases separating them. This CDR3 spans 14 amino acids. CDR3 region: CSARPRGDRYEQYF. CDR3 coding DNA: TGCAGTGCTAGACCTCGTGGAGACCGCTACGAGCAGTACTTC.

This clonotype was found a few times. CDR3 sequence reads: CASRVEAFF. DNA of the CDR3: TGTGCCAGCAGAGTTGAAGCTTTCTTT. V is TRBV6-4 and J is TRBJ1-1; D unclear. Trimming shortened V by 6 bases and J by 7 bases, and 3 bases separated the two germline ends. Looked up from germline, CDR1 is MRHNA and CDR2 is SNTAGT. The CDR3 consists of 9 residues.

This sequence joins TRBV6-6 and TRBJ2-1, with D uncertain. Germline values: CDR1 MNHNY, CDR2 SVGAGI (reference sequence). Trimming took 3 bases from V and 7 from J, leaving 10 bases between them. The CDR3 consists of 13 residues. The CDR3 loop reads CASSYGVKNEQFF. CDR3 sequence (DNA): TGTGCCAGCAGTTATGGGGTTAAAAATGAGCAGTTCTTC.

This clonotype has at least ten counts. Sequence at one end of the junction differs from germline and may be a read error. The chain combines TRBV4-2 with TRBJ2-1, with 10 positions matching TRBD2. Germline values: CDR1 LGHNA, CDR2 YNFKEQ. The CDR3 is 16 residues long. Here the CDR3 reads CASSQELAGVSIRSIF. Written as DNA, the CDR3 is TGTGCCAGCAGCCAAGAGCTAGCGGGAGTATCCATTCGTTCGATCTTC.

This clonotype was counted between two and nine times. The V call is TRBV6-2 or TRBV6-3, the J call TRBJ2-7; D is unclear. The CDR3 runs to 13 residues. Germline CDR1 reads MNHEY; CDR2 reads SVGEGT. Between the trimmed V and J ends, which lost 10 bases and 4 bases, there was a span of 17 bases. Here the CDR3 reads CATMDVRVYEQYF. The CDR3 nucleotides read TGTGCCACCATGGACGTTCGGGTGTACGAGCAGTACTTC.

Many counts were recorded for this clonotype. DNA of the CDR3: TGCAGCGTTCGGCGGGCCCGTACAGATACGCAGTATTTT. Protein: CSVRRARTDTQYF. This rearrangement joins TRBV29-1 to TRBJ2-3, with a weak D call TRBD2 (5 bases). Deletions cut 5 bases from V and 3 bases from J, with 12 bases between. Looked up from germline, CDR1 is SQVTM and CDR2 is ANQGSEA. This CDR3 contains 13 residues.

This chain uses TRBV7-2 with TRBJ2-7; 12 nucleotides agree with TRBD2. This CDR3 comprises 15 residues. V lost 5 bases, J lost 4 bases, and 6 bases stayed unmatched. CDR1 and CDR2 (germline): SGHTA, FQGNSA. The CDR3 loop is CASSETSGRHYEQYF. The CDR3 coding sequence is TGTGCCAGCAGCGAGACTAGCGGGAGACATTACGAGCAGTACTTC.

The genes are TRBV20-1 and TRBJ2-7; D may be TRBD1 or TRBD2 (5 bases each). Trimming took 6 bases from V and 3 from J, leaving 15 bases between them. The CDR3 is 13 residues long. Germline V gene lookup returns CDR1 DFQATT and CDR2 SNEGSKA (reference sequence). This CDR3 is CSANPGTHYEQYF. The CDR3 DNA sequence: TGCAGTGCAAACCCCGGGACCCACTACGAGCAGTACTTC.

This chain connects TRBV19 to TRBJ2-7; D tentatively fits TRBD1 or TRBD2 (5 bases each). Looked up from germline, CDR1 is LNHDA and CDR2 is SQIVND (reference sequence). The V end was cut by 1 base, the J end by 6 bases, with 19 bases between. CDR3 length: 16 residues. The CDR3, as DNA: TGTGCCAGTAGTATAGCTGGAGTTCCTCGTGGGGGCGAGCAGTACTTC. This codes for CASSIAGVPRGGEQYF. The complete variable domain, with remaining parts taken from reference TRBV19 and TRBJ2-7, reads DGGITQSPKYLFRKEGQNVTLSCEQNLNHDAMYWYRQDPGQGLRLIYYSQIVNDFQKGDIAEGYSVSREKKESFPLTVTSAQKNPTAFYLCASSIAGVPRGGEQYFGPGTRLTVT.

This clonotype was observed a handful of times. The chain carries TRBV29-1 and TRBJ2-2, with D unclear. Per the germline V gene, CDR1 is SQVTM and CDR2 is ANQGSEA. Trimming took off 5 bases at V and 1 base at J, with 8 bases between the two ends. This CDR3 is built from 13 residues. CDR3 bases: TGCAGCGTTCTTGCGGAGAACACCGGGGAGCTGTTTTTT. Translating it yields CSVLAENTGELFF.

CDR3 sequence reads: CASSLGGASYEQYF. The CDR3 region has the DNA TGTGCCAGCAGTTTAGGGGGGGCCTCCTACGAGCAGTACTTC. This chain links TRBV28 with TRBJ2-7, with a weak D call TRBD2 (7 bases). V was pared by 2 bases and J by 0 bases, with 8 bases between. This CDR3 contains 14 residues. The germline V gene has CDR1 MDHEN and CDR2 SYDVKM.

The chain is built from TRBV2 and TRBJ2-5, with D unclear. Trimming pared 4 bases from V and 5 bases from J, leaving 8 bases between. The CDR3 is 12 residues long. Germline CDR1 and CDR2: SNHLY and FYNNEI. CDR3 residues: CASSALTETQYF. CDR3 nucleotides: TGTGCCAGCAGTGCGCTTACGGAGACCCAGTACTTC.

This clonotype was recorded many times. The CDR3 sequence is CASSELNRGGGTEAFF. The CDR3 DNA is TGTGCCAGCAGTGAACTAAACAGGGGAGGGGGCACTGAAGCTTTCTTT. J is TRBJ1-1 and V is TRBV6-1; 7 bases map to TRBD1. This CDR3 is 16 amino acids long. Unmatched junction bases numbered 10, after V lost 2 bases and J lost 4 bases. The germline V gene encodes CDR1 MNHNS and CDR2 SASEGT.

The chain links TRBV7-9 to TRBJ1-1; 8 bases align to TRBD1. The germline gives CDR1 SEHNR, CDR2 FQNEAQ (reference sequence). The CDR3 is 14 amino acids. J was trimmed by 1 base and V by 4 bases; bases with no gene match: 2. CDR3 sequence: CASSSGQGNTEAFF. CDR3 bases: TGTGCCAGCAGCTCCGGACAGGGGAACACTGAAGCTTTCTTT.

This clonotype was seen ten or more times. This rearrangement joins TRBV7-6 to TRBJ2-5; 9 bases match TRBD1. The V gene end was trimmed by 4 bases and the J gene end by 5 bases; junction bases not matched to a gene: 14. The CDR3 spans 17 residues. Germline CDR1 and CDR2: SGHVS and FNYEAQ. The CDR3 loop is CASSSNAGTGNFETQYF. The CDR3 region has the DNA TGTGCCAGCAGCTCCAACGCCGGGACAGGGAATTTTGAGACCCAGTACTTC.